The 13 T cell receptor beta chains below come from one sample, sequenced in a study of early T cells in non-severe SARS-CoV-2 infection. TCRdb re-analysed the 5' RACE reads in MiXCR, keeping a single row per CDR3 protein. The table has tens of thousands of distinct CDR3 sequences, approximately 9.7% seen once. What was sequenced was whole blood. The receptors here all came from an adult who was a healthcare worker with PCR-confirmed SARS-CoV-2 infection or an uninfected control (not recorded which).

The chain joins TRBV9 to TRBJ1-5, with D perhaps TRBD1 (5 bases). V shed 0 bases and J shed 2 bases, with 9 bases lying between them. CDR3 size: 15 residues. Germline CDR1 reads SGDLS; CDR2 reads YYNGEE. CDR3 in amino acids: CASSVDGGRNQPQHF. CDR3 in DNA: TGTGCCAGCAGCGTAGATGGGGGTCGCAATCAGCCCCAGCATTTT.

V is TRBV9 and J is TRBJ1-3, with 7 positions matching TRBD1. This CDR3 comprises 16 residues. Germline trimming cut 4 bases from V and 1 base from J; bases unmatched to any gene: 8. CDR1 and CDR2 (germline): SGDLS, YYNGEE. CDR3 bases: TGTGCCAGCAGCCCACAGGGGCTTACGTCTGGAAACACCATATATTTT. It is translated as CASSPQGLTSGNTIYF.

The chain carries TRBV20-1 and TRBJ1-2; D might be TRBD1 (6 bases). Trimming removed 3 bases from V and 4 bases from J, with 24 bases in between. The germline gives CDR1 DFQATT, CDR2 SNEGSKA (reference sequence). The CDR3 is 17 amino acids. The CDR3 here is CSASLTGGPSSLYGYTF. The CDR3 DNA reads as TGCAGTGCTAGCCTGACGGGGGGGCCATCATCACTCTATGGCTACACCTTC.

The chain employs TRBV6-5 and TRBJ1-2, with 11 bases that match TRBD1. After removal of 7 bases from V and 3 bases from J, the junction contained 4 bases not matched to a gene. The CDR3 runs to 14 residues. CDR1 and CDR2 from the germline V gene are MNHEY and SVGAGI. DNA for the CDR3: TGTGCCAGCACCCGGACAGGGGGCGACTATGGCTACACCTTC. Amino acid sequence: CASTRTGGDYGYTF.

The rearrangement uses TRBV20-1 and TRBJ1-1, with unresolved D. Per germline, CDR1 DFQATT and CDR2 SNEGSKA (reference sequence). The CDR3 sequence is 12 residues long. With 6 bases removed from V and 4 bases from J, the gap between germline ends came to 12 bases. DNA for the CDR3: TGCAGTGCCGAGGACCGTGGCACTGAAGCTTTCTTT. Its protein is CSAEDRGTEAFF.

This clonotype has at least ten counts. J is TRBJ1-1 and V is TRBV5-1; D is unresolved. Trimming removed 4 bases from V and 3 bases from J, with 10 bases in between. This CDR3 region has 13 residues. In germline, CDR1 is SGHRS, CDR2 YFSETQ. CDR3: CASSPTTHTEAFF. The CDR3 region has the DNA TGCGCCAGCAGCCCTACAACCCACACTGAAGCTTTCTTT.

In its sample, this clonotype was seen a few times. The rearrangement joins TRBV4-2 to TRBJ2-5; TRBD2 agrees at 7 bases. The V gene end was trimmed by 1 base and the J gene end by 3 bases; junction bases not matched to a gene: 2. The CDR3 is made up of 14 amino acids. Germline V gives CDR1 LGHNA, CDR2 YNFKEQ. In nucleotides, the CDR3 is TGTGCCAGCAGCCAAGCTGGGGGGGAAGAGACCCAGTACTTC. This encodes CASSQAGGEETQYF.

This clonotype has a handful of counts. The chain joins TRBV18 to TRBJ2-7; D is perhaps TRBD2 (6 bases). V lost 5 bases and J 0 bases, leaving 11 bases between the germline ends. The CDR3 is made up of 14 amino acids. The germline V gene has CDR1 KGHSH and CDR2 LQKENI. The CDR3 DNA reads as TGTGCCAGCTCATCAGGGAGGAGCTCCTACGAGCAGTACTTC. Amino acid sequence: CASSSGRSSYEQYF. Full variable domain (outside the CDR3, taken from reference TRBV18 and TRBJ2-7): NAGVMQNPRHLVRRRGQEARLRCSPMKGHSHVYWYRQLPEEGLKFMVYLQKENIIDESGMPKERFSAEFPKEGPSILRIQQVVRGDSAAYFCASSSGRSSYEQYFGPGTRLTVT.

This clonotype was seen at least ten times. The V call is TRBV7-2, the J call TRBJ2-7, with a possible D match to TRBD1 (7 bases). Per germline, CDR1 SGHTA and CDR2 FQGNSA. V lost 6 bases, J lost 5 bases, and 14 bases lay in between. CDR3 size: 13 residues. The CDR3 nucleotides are TGTGCCAGCAGACCAGGGGGGTCCAACGAGCAGTACTTC. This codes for CASRPGGSNEQYF.

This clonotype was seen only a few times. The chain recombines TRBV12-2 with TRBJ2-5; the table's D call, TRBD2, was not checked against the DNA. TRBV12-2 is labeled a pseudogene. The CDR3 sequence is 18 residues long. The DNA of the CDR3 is TGTGCAAGTCGCCCCCGTCCCCAACTAGCGGGGGGGCCTGAGACCCAGTACTTC. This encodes CASRPRPQLAGGPETQYF.

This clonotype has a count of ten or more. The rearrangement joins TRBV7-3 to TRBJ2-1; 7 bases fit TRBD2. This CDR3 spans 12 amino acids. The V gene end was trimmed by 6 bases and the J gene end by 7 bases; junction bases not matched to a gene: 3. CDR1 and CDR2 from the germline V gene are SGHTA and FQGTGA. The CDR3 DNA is TGTGCCAGCAGTCCCGGGGGGAATGAGCAGTTCTTC. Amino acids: CASSPGGNEQFF.

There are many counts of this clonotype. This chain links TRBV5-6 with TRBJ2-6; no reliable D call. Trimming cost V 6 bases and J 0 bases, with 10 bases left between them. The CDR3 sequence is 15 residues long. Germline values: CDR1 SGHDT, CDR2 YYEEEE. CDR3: CASTRRVSGANVLTF. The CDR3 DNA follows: TGTGCCAGCACACGAAGAGTCTCTGGGGCCAACGTCCTGACTTTC. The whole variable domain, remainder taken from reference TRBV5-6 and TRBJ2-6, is DAGVTQSPTHLIKTRGQQVTLRCSPKSGHDTVSWYQQALGQGPQFIFQYYEEEERQRGNFPDRFSGHQFPNYSSELNVNALLLGDSALYLCASTRRVSGANVLTFGAGSRLTVL.

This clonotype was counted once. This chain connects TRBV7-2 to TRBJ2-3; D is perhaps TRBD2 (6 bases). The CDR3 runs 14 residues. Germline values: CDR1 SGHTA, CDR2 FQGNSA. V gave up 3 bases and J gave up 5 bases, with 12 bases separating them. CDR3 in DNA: TGTGCCAGCAGCTTCAGCTCGGGGGAAGATACGCAGTATTTT. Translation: CASSFSSGEDTQYF.